The clone carrying this T cell receptor (beta chain) was counted a few times. The V gene end was trimmed by 3 bases and the J gene end by 0 bases; junction bases not matched to a gene: 18. Germline V gives CDR1 SGHAT, CDR2 FQNNGV. This CDR3 is 20 amino acids long. Time point meaning: sample taken at primary tumor resection. Unsorted whole RNA samples from tumor, nontumor lung or frozen PBMC were sequenced. This entry is derived from a study of spatial heterogeneity in lung cancer. MiXCR, applied by TCRdb to the 5' RACE reads, yields one record per CDR3 protein. The sample has roughly 80,000 distinct CDR3 sequences; about 12% are singletons.

V usage is TRBV11-2 and J usage is TRBJ1-2; 8 nucleotides agree with TRBD1. The sample was PBMCs, taken at surgery. This clonotype was sampled from a male donor with early-stage non-small cell lung cancer. CDR3 sequence (DNA): TGTGCCAGCAGCTTCCTACCCGGACAGGGTGAGGCCTCTGCTAACTATGGCTACACCTTC. It translates to CASSFLPGQGEASANYGYTF.